Detailed here is one T cell receptor (beta chain). This clonotype has just one count. This receptor's antigen is unknown. No base qualities exist here, and no much larger clone lies one base off it. A single read is weak support. The sample belongs to a study of T-cell memory formation after mild COVID-19 (dated by TCRdb to the early 2020s). Broadly, across the study: TCR sequence clusters from the two donors were found to be largely donor specific. Longitudinal TCRalpha and TCRbeta repertoire sequencing tracked T-cell clones expanding and contracting after mild COVID-19 in a couple of donors. Two young, previously healthy adult volunteers made up the cohort, one male and one female.

What the study reported, not specific to this receptor: Clones that contracted from day 15 to 85 showed balanced CD4/CD8 phenotypes, whereas a second wave of clones that expanded from day 15 to 37 leaned towards CD4+. Contracting CD4+ clones were found mainly in CM and EM memory subsets, while CD8+ clones were enriched in EMRA. The detection of some responding clones in pre-infection memory suggests that pre-existing cross-reactive memory T cells joined the SARS-CoV-2 response. The study included only two mild cases, and larger cohorts that include severe cases with pre-infection samples were judged to be necessary. Whether the second-wave clones peaking on day 37 were SARS-CoV-2 specific was not confirmed.

Ficoll-Paque density gradient centrifugation was used to isolate PBMCs. Sequencing instrument: Illumina NovaSeq 6000. Using 5'RACE with constant-segment primers, TCRalpha and TCRbeta cDNA libraries were constructed, with sample barcodes and unique molecular identifiers added in the process. Trizol reagent was used to extract RNA from every sample. Amplification of the libraries took two PCR steps, and the second step added a second sample barcode plus Illumina TruSeq adapters. Sequencing of the libraries was done on an Illumina NovaSeq, producing 2 x 150 bp paired-end reads. Per the original workflow: The reads were demultiplexed and collapsed into UMI-guided consensus sequences using migec v1.2.7. Using mixcr v2.1.11, UMI consensuses were aligned to TRA and TRB V and J templates and then assembled into clonotypes. A clonotype was counted as expanded or contracted only when both edgeR and NoisET called the clonotype significant, with the noise models trained on biological replicates. edgeR calls used a false discovery rate-adjusted p below 0.01 and a log2 fold-change threshold of 1. As an exploratory analysis of dynamics, PCA with hierarchical clustering was applied to max-normalized trajectories of the 1000 most abundant clonotypes. Separately sequenced CD4+ and CD8+ repertoires were used to assign the CD4 or CD8 phenotype of responding clones. TCRdb reprocessing: public reads trimmed at Q25 with fastp, clones called with MiXCR, in-frame beta chains kept. Identical CDR3 protein sequences are pooled into one entry, listed with their most common genes and DNA. The V and J calls, along with clone size, are taken from TCRdb and not from the paper's own processing. The sample table shows 350,000 or so distinct CDR3 sequences, and 20% to 25% are seen once. The ten biggest clones cover roughly a fifth of the sample.

The sequence came from a man between 18 and 29 years old who had mild COVID-19 (a few samples of this study predate the infection). The sample titles of this study are shuffled in the database, so cell type and time point are left out; the donor was told from shared clones. The sample comprised PBMCs or a T cell subset sorted from them (not recorded which).

The CDR3 protein: CASSLVSWAWDEQFF. In nucleotide form, the sequence is TGTGCCAGCAGCTTGGTTAGCTGGGCCTGGGATGAGCAGTTCTTC. The V and J segments used are TRBV5-6 and TRBJ2-1, with an unclear D gene assignment. From a lookup of the germline V gene, CDR1 and CDR2 are SGHDT and YYEEEE. Including the terminal cysteine and phenylalanine, the CDR3 comprises 15 residues. The sequence is cut down to CDR3 DNA, 45 bases in frame from base 1. Deletion took 0 bases off V and 8 bases off J, with a span of 15 bases between the germline ends.